A selection of T cell receptor beta chains follows, all from one sample in a study of blood T cells in healthy people across ages. TCRdb passed the 5' RACE reads through MiXCR, listing each CDR3 protein once. Here the sample spans approximately 770,000 distinct CDR3 sequences, roughly 50% being singletons. The sample was blood. These receptors all stem from a man in his thirties or forties in good health. CDR3s include the opening cysteine and the closing phenylalanine or tryptophan. D genes are given only for firm matches. Clone size, where shown, is once, few, many, or a class for clones that have expanded.

cdr3_length clone_size j_call v_call d_call cdr3_aa cdr3_nt
13 . TRBJ2-3 TRBV20-1 . CSVASPVADTQYF TGCAGCGTGGCTTCCCCGGTGGCAGATACGCAGTATTTT
15 once TRBJ2-2 TRBV29-1 . CSAADRSLNTGELFF TGCAGCGCGGCCGACAGGTCTCTAAACACCGGGGAGCTGTTTTTT
14 . TRBJ1-2 TRBV3-1 . CASSQEHSGYGYTF TGTGCCAGCAGCCAAGAACACAGCGGCTATGGCTACACCTTC
14 . TRBJ1-6 TRBV10-3 . CAISDGKGDSPLHF TGTGCCATCAGCGATGGAAAGGGCGATTCACCCCTCCACTTT
17 . TRBJ2-1 TRBV9 TRBD1 CASSPGQGPFRDNEQFF TGTGCCAGCAGCCCAGGACAGGGCCCCTTTCGTGACAATGAGCAGTTCTTC
14 . TRBJ2-1 TRBV5-1 TRBD2 CASSSGGPHNEQFF TGCGCCAGCAGTAGCGGGGGCCCCCACAATGAGCAGTTCTTC
11 . TRBJ2-1 TRBV24-1 . CATESRNEQFF TGTGCCACCGAATCTAGGAATGAGCAGTTCTTC
16 . TRBJ2-4 TRBV15 TRBD2 CATSRLSGDAKNIQYF TGTGCCACCTCCCGCCTTAGCGGGGACGCCAAAAACATTCAGTACTTC
17 . TRBJ1-2 TRBV6-1 . CASSAFAERAGAYGYTF TGTGCCAGCAGTGCGTTTGCGGAGCGGGCAGGGGCCTATGGCTACACCTTC
15 . TRBJ1-2 TRBV27 . CASSLGPGMSYGYTF TGTGCCAGCAGTTTAGGTCCAGGGATGAGTTATGGCTACACCTTC
18 . TRBJ2-6 TRBV6-1 . CASSEEGGHISGANVLTF TGTGCCAGCAGTGAGGAAGGGGGACACATCTCTGGGGCCAACGTCCTGACTTTC
13 . TRBJ2-3 TRBV12-3/TRBV12-4 . CASSISGGDTQYF TGTGCCAGCAGTATTAGCGGAGGGGATACGCAGTATTTT
12 . TRBJ1-2 TRBV29-1 TRBD1 CSAVTGSYGYTF TGCAGTGCCGTGACAGGGTCCTATGGCTACACCTTC
13 . TRBJ1-2 TRBV18 . CASSPDSQYGYTF TGTGCCAGCTCCCCAGACAGCCAGTATGGCTACACCTTC
15 once TRBJ2-5 TRBV20-1 TRBD2 CSARGLAGGQETQYF TGCAGTGCTAGAGGACTAGCGGGGGGGCAAGAGACCCAGTACTTC
11 few TRBJ2-1 TRBV28 . CASALKDEQFF TGTGCCAGCGCGCTCAAGGATGAGCAGTTCTTC
12 few TRBJ2-5 TRBV3-1 . CASSPIGGPQYF TGTGCCAGCAGCCCCATCGGGGGACCTCAGTACTTC
14 few TRBJ2-7 TRBV3-1 . CASSASRDGYEQYF TGTGCCAGCAGCGCCTCCCGGGACGGCTACGAGCAGTACTTC
14 . TRBJ2-1 TRBV20-1 TRBD2 CSGSLRGRSNEQFF TGCAGTGGTAGCCTGCGCGGGAGGTCCAATGAGCAGTTCTTC
14 . TRBJ2-1 TRBV21-1 . CASSVRNKVVEQFF TGTGCCAGCAGCGTCCGGAACAAAGTCGTTGAGCAGTTCTTC
16 . TRBJ2-5 TRBV7-9 TRBD2 CASSAYRAGGEETQYF TGTGCCAGCAGCGCATATCGTGCGGGGGGGGAAGAGACCCAGTACTTC
16 . TRBJ2-5 TRBV7-6 TRBD2 CASSLDRNSGGQTQYF TGTGCCAGCAGCTTAGACCGTAATAGCGGGGGTCAGACTCAGTACTTC
15 . TRBJ2-7 TRBV5-6 . CASSLFQDGSYEQYF TGTGCCAGCAGCTTGTTTCAGGACGGATCCTACGAGCAGTACTTC
14 . TRBJ1-1 TRBV4-1 . CASSQQRMNTEAFF TGCGCCAGCAGCCAACAGCGTATGAACACTGAAGCTTTCTTT
16 once TRBJ2-1 TRBV9 . CASSRPLAPRGNEQFF TGTGCCAGCAGCCGCCCCCTAGCGCCAAGGGGTAATGAGCAGTTCTTC
14 few TRBJ2-3 TRBV12-3/TRBV12-4 TRBD2 CASEQGAGLPAQYF TGTGCCAGCGAGCAGGGAGCGGGACTCCCAGCGCAGTATTTT
13 . TRBJ1-5 TRBV2 . CASRPTVNQPQHF TGTGCCAGCAGGCCGACAGTCAATCAGCCCCAGCATTTT
14 few TRBJ1-5 TRBV12-3/TRBV12-4 . CASSLRQSNQPQHF TGTGCCAGCAGTTTAAGGCAGAGTAATCAGCCCCAGCATTTT
14 once TRBJ1-2 TRBV5-1 . CASSGSGTGDGYTF TGCGCCAGCAGCGGCTCCGGGACGGGGGATGGCTACACCTTC
14 . TRBJ2-5 TRBV20-1 . CSARQGQIQETQYF TGCAGTGCTAGACAGGGGCAAATCCAAGAGACCCAGTACTTC
15 once TRBJ2-2 TRBV4-3 . CASSQEGGNTGELFF TGCGCCAGCAGCCAAGAAGGCGGGAACACCGGGGAGCTGTTTTTT
15 few TRBJ2-1 TRBV5-1 TRBD1 CASSLARQGADEQFF TGCGCCAGCAGCTTGGCCCGACAGGGGGCCGATGAGCAGTTCTTC
15 few TRBJ2-7 TRBV7-9 TRBD2 CASRSTSGRLYEQYF TGTGCCAGCAGATCGACTAGCGGGAGACTCTACGAGCAGTACTTC
13 . TRBJ2-5 TRBV19 . CAVAAGRKETQYF TGTGCCGTTGCAGCAGGGAGAAAGGAGACCCAGTACTTC
16 once TRBJ2-5 TRBV7-8 TRBD2 CASSIGTSGPKETQYF TGTGCCAGCAGCATTGGGACTAGCGGGCCAAAAGAGACCCAGTACTTC
15 . TRBJ2-6 TRBV7-9 . CASSLVPEGANVLTF TGTGCCAGCAGCTTAGTACCGGAAGGGGCCAACGTCCTGACTTTC
13 . TRBJ2-5 TRBV4-3 . CASSQDWMETQYF TGCGCCAGCAGCCAAGATTGGATGGAGACCCAGTACTTC
16 . TRBJ2-2 TRBV10-3 . CAISEPTGTYTGELFF TGTGCCATCAGTGAACCGACGGGTACCTACACCGGGGAGCTGTTTTTT
17 . TRBJ2-3 TRBV25-1 TRBD2 CASSVALGGSPTDTQYF TGTGCCAGCAGTGTTGCTCTAGGCGGGAGCCCCACAGATACGCAGTATTTT
16 once TRBJ1-4 TRBV6-5 . CASSYSVGTTNEKLFF TGTGCCAGCAGTTACTCAGTAGGAACAACTAATGAAAAACTGTTTTTT
13 once TRBJ2-2 TRBV4-1 . CASSLVGSGELFF TGCGCCAGCAGCCTCGTTGGGTCCGGGGAGCTGTTTTTT
16 . TRBJ2-5 TRBV7-9 . CASSYSPIRLDNEQYF TGTGCCAGCAGCTATTCACCCATCCGACTAGACAATGAGCAGTACTTC
16 . TRBJ2-7 TRBV10-3 . CAISESPQGGSYEQYF TGTGCCATCAGTGAGTCCCCTCAAGGCGGTTCCTACGAGCAGTACTTC
13 . TRBJ1-2 TRBV7-8 . CAIRGDANYGYTF TGTGCCATCCGAGGGGACGCAAACTATGGCTACACCTTC
13 once TRBJ2-1 TRBV9 . CTSSVEGVAEQFF TGTACCAGCAGCGTAGAAGGTGTGGCAGAGCAGTTCTTC
15 . TRBJ1-1 TRBV6-5 . CASSYSRPLNTEAFF TGTGCCAGCAGTTACTCGAGACCCCTTAACACTGAAGCTTTCTTT
18 . TRBJ2-2 TRBV4-3 TRBD2 CASSQEGGGLENTGELFF TGCGCCAGCAGCCAAGAGGGGGGGGGACTTGAGAACACCGGGGAGCTGTTTTTT
12 . TRBJ2-3 TRBV20-1 . CSAQDYTDTQYF TGCAGTGCCCAGGACTACACAGATACGCAGTATTTT
14 . TRBJ2-5 TRBV5-6 . CASSLYGSGETQYF TGTGCCAGCAGCTTGTACGGTTCGGGGGAGACCCAGTACTTC
12 . TRBJ2-1 TRBV7-7 . CASSLPQGEQFF TGTGCTAGCAGCTTACCACAGGGTGAGCAGTTCTTC
13 . TRBJ2-2 TRBV27 . CASSLAYTGELFF TGTGCCAGCAGTTTAGCTTACACCGGGGAGCTGTTTTTT
13 . TRBJ2-1 TRBV20-1 TRBD2 CSARYGGAYEQFF TGCAGTGCTAGATACGGGGGGGCCTATGAGCAGTTCTTC
15 . TRBJ2-1 TRBV29-1 TRBD2 CSVALLAGVGNEQFF TGCAGCGTCGCCTTACTAGCGGGAGTCGGAAATGAGCAGTTCTTC
15 . TRBJ1-2 TRBV5-1 . CASSLRNEGDYGYTF TGCGCCAGCAGCTTGAGGAACGAGGGGGACTATGGCTACACCTTC
15 . TRBJ1-2 TRBV2 . CASRAEKLVGGGYTF TGTGCCAGCAGGGCGGAGAAACTAGTCGGTGGTGGCTACACCTTC
15 . TRBJ2-1 TRBV2 TRBD2 CATKKTSGRNNEQFF TGTGCCACCAAGAAGACTAGCGGGAGGAACAATGAGCAGTTCTTC
13 few TRBJ2-2 TRBV7-6 . CASSFDGAGELFF TGTGCCAGCAGCTTCGATGGCGCCGGGGAGCTGTTTTTT
14 . TRBJ2-5 TRBV20-1 . CSARVETVRETQYF TGCAGTGCTAGAGTAGAGACAGTACGAGAGACCCAGTACTTC
13 many TRBJ2-1 TRBV6-1 . CASSEDTYNEQFF TGTGCCAGCAGTGAGGACACCTACAATGAGCAGTTCTTC